The 16 T cell receptor beta chains presented below share a single source sample, sequenced in a study of control samples from healthy donors and cancer patients. Profiling relied on immunoSEQ multiplex PCR, and the TCRdb table lists in-frame clones only, not all of them. There are around 190,000 clones in the sample, with less than 2.5% held by the top ten. The sample was blood. The receptors originated from a woman aged 25 to 39 in good health.

J is TRBJ1-2 and V is TRBV5-1; D gene uncertain. CDR3 length: 13 residues. V dropped 10 bases and J dropped 1 base, with 14 bases sitting between them. Germline assignment: CDR1 SGHRS and CDR2 YFSETQ. The DNA of the CDR3 is TGCGCCTCGAGGTACGACGGTAACTATGGCTACACCTTC. It yields the protein CASRYDGNYGYTF.

V is TRBV4-2 and J is TRBJ2-6, with TRBD1 matching over 11 bases. J was trimmed by 2 bases and V by 3 bases; bases with no gene match: 6. CDR1 is LGHNA and CDR2 is YNFKEQ in the germline V gene. This CDR3 region has 18 residues. As DNA, the CDR3 is TGTGCCAGCAGCCATAGACGGACAGGGGGCACTGGGGCCAACGTCCTGACTTTC. Translation: CASSHRRTGGTGANVLTF.

The chain combines TRBV29-1 with TRBJ1-2; D might be TRBD1 (6 bases). Germline assignment: CDR1 SQVTM and CDR2 ANQGSEA. This CDR3 is built from 13 residues. V lost 8 bases to trimming and J lost 1 base, with 14 bases between them. CDR3: CSTRQDLNYGYTF. The CDR3 DNA sequence: TGCAGCACTCGACAGGATCTTAACTATGGCTACACCTTC.

The genes are TRBV7-2 and TRBJ1-2; D unclear. The V gene's germline CDR1 is SGHTA and CDR2 FQGNSA. The CDR3 is made up of 15 amino acids. V gave up 4 bases and J gave up 3 bases, with 15 bases separating them. The CDR3 coding sequence is TGTGCCAGCAGCTCCCCGTCTTCGGGAGACTATGGCTACACCTTC. It translates to CASSSPSSGDYGYTF.

This chain links TRBV6-2 or TRBV6-3 with TRBJ1-2; 7 positions match TRBD1. V was clipped by 5 bases and J by 6 bases; unmatched bases: 12. The germline CDR1 and CDR2 sequences are MNHEY and SVGEGT. This CDR3 has 15 amino acids. In DNA, the CDR3 is TGTGCCAGCAGTAGCTACAGGGGATTGAAGGATGGCTACACCTTC. Translated, it gives CASSSYRGLKDGYTF.

Regarding this clone: The sample carries other DNA sequences with the same CDR3. V and J are TRBV19 and TRBJ1-3, with a weak D call TRBD1 (5 bases). The germline gives CDR1 LNHDA, CDR2 SQIVND (reference sequence). Deletions cut 8 bases from V and 0 bases from J, with 11 bases between. CDR3 length: 14 residues. CDR3 amino acids: CASSTGLSGNTIYF. The CDR3 coding sequence is TGTGCCAGTTCAACAGGCCTCTCTGGAAACACCATATATTTT.

This chain's CDR3 is CASREVPAGGQETQYF. Here the CDR3 DNA reads TGCGCCAGCAGGGAGGTACCAGCGGGGGGGCAAGAGACCCAGTACTTC. This sequence joins TRBV5-1 and TRBJ2-5; TRBD2 matches at 10 bases. Germline assignment: CDR1 SGHRS and CDR2 YFSETQ. This CDR3 is built from 16 residues. V lost 5 bases to trimming and J lost 2 bases; unmatched junction nucleotides: 9.

The CDR3 DNA reads as TGTGCCAGCAGCTTGGAAGGGGGCGTCTGGGGCGCCCAGCATTTT. Protein: CASSLEGGVWGAQHF. The V call is TRBV5-6, the J call TRBJ1-5; 7 positions agree with TRBD1. This CDR3 is 15 amino acids long. The V and J ends lost 0 bases and 11 bases, in that order; junction bases with no gene match: 11. The germline V gene has CDR1 SGHDT and CDR2 YYEEEE.

The V gene is TRBV6-5, the J gene TRBJ2-7, with 9 bases fitting TRBD1. V was pared by 6 bases and J by 0 bases, with 6 bases of the junction left unmatched. The CDR3 runs to 15 residues. Germline V lookup: CDR1 MNHEY, CDR2 SVGAGI. In DNA, the CDR3 is TGTGCCAGCAGCGCTAGGGACAGGGCCTCCTACGAGCAGTACTTC. Residues: CASSARDRASYEQYF.

The chain carries TRBV7-9 and TRBJ2-5; D is uncertain. The germline V gene has CDR1 SEHNR and CDR2 FQNEAQ (reference sequence). Trimming left V 6 bases short and J 2 bases short, with 13 bases between. This CDR3 contains 14 residues. CDR3 sequence: CASSLYGPQETQYF. CDR3 in DNA: TGTGCCAGCAGTTTATACGGACCTCAAGAGACCCAGTACTTC.

This chain links TRBV7-3 with TRBJ1-2, with TRBD1 identical over 8 bases. The germline CDR1 and CDR2 sequences are SGHTA and FQGTGA. With V trimmed by 6 bases and J by 2 bases, 5 bases remained unmatched. The CDR3 is 14 residues long. The CDR3 protein is CASSPDRGNYGYTF. CDR3 DNA: TGTGCCAGCAGTCCTGACAGGGGCAACTATGGCTACACCTTC.

As for this clone: Germline is not matched at one junction end, which may reflect a read error. The CDR3: CASSGLGPSYEQCF. CDR3 DNA sequence: TGTGCCAGCAGCGGGTTGGGACCATCCTACGAGCAGTGCTTC. The V and J genes are TRBV7-9 and TRBJ2-7, with D perhaps TRBD1 or TRBD2 (5 bases each). The CDR3 spans 14 residues. In germline, CDR1 is SEHNR, CDR2 FQNEAQ (reference sequence).

The rearrangement uses TRBV19 and TRBJ1-5, with 7 bases matching TRBD1. With 7 bases clipped from V and 4 bases from J, the junction kept 4 bases outside the gene matches. CDR3 length: 13 residues. The germline V gene encodes CDR1 LNHDA and CDR2 SQIVND (reference sequence). The CDR3 loop is CASTLQGNQPQHF. CDR3 bases: TGTGCCAGTACCCTACAGGGGAATCAGCCCCAGCATTTT. Full variable domain (missing parts from reference TRBV19 and TRBJ1-5): DGGITQSPKYLFRKEGQNVTLSCEQNLNHDAMYWYRQDPGQGLRLIYYSQIVNDFQKGDIAEGYSVSREKKESFPLTVTSAQKNPTAFYLCASTLQGNQPQHFGDGTRLSIL.

The J gene is TRBJ2-5, the V gene TRBV15; no clear D. Germline CDR1 LNHNV, CDR2 YYDKDF (reference sequence). The CDR3 consists of 13 residues. V gave up 3 bases and J gave up 4 bases, with 9 bases separating them. The CDR3 loop reads CATSRESGETQYF. The CDR3 DNA follows: TGTGCCACCAGCAGGGAAAGTGGAGAGACCCAGTACTTC. Supplemented by reference TRBV15 and TRBJ2-5, the full variable domain reads DAMVIQNPRYQVTQFGKPVTLSCSQTLNHNVMYWYQQKSSQAPKLLFHYYDKDFNNEADTPDNFQSRRPNTSFCFLDIRSPGLGDTAMYLCATSRESGETQYFGPGTRLLVL.

V and J are TRBV6-2 or TRBV6-3 and TRBJ1-1; D is uncertain. The V end was cut by 4 bases, the J end by 7 bases, with 19 bases between. The CDR3 contains 15 residues. Germline V gene lookup returns CDR1 MNHEY and CDR2 SVGEGT. This CDR3 reads CASSSPSQPAVEAFF. CDR3 nucleotide sequence: TGTGCCAGCAGTTCACCCTCTCAGCCGGCAGTTGAAGCTTTCTTT.

The chain uses TRBV5-1 and TRBJ2-4; D might be TRBD2 (7 bases). The CDR3 is 15 amino acids. Trimming took 3 bases from V and 9 from J, leaving 19 bases between them. In germline, CDR1 is SGHRS, CDR2 YFSETQ. The DNA of the CDR3 is TGCGCCAGCAGCTGGGGGGGCAGCGGGGCCGGCATTCAGTACTTC. This encodes CASSWGGSGAGIQYF. The whole variable domain, filled in from reference TRBV5-1 and TRBJ2-4, reads KAGVTQTPRYLIKTRGQQVTLSCSPISGHRSVSWYQQTPGQGLQFLFEYFSETQRNKGNFPGRFSGRQFSNSRSEMNVSTLELGDSALYLCASSWGGSGAGIQYFGAGTRLSVL.